The next 18 T cell receptor beta chains were all read from a single sample in a study of siplizumab effects on memory and regulatory T cells. Libraries were prepared by immunoSEQ multiplex PCR; TCRdb keeps only in-frame clonotypes and omits some of them. This table holds 6,000 to 6,500 clones, about 61% found once. The material sequenced was effector memory CD8+ T cells sorted from blood. This sample's subset: unstimulated CD8+ effector memory T cells. The receptors were gathered from a human donor in good health.

The chain joins TRBV28 to TRBJ1-4; no clear D. The CDR3 has 14 residues. V was shortened by 6 bases and J by 8 bases, with 16 bases between the two germline ends. Germline V gives CDR1 MDHEN, CDR2 SYDVKM. This chain's CDR3 is CASRSPSRVEKLFF. The CDR3 nucleotides read TGTGCCAGCAGATCCCCCAGTCGGGTGGAAAAACTGTTTTTT.

The genes are TRBV29-1 and TRBJ2-7, with a possible D match to TRBD1 (6 bases). V lost 6 bases, J lost 5 bases, and 11 bases lay in between. Germline loops: CDR1 SQVTM, CDR2 ANQGSEA. CDR3 length equals 11 residues. CDR3 sequence: CSVETGNEQYF. The CDR3, as DNA: TGCAGCGTCGAAACAGGGAACGAGCAGTACTTC.

The chain employs TRBV4-3 and TRBJ2-5, with TRBD1 matching 12 bases. The CDR3 extends over 16 amino acids. The germline gives CDR1 LGHNA, CDR2 YSLEER. With V trimmed by 4 bases and J by 5 bases, 8 bases remained unmatched. CDR3 loop: CASSLSGTGGPETQYF. The CDR3 nucleotides are TGCGCCAGCAGCCTTTCCGGGACAGGGGGCCCGGAGACCCAGTACTTC.

CDR3 sequence: CASSMSSGNTGELFF. The CDR3 nucleotides read TGTGCCAGTAGTATGAGTTCAGGGAACACCGGGGAGCTGTTTTTT. The chain employs TRBV19 and TRBJ2-2; D ambiguous. V was shortened by 3 bases and J by 1 base, with 9 bases between the two germline ends. The germline V gene encodes CDR1 LNHDA and CDR2 SQIVND (reference sequence). This CDR3 comprises 15 residues.

V is TRBV25-1 and J is TRBJ2-5, with D possibly called TRBD1 or TRBD2 (5 bases each). Looked up from germline, CDR1 is MGHDK and CDR2 is SYGVNS. V shed 6 bases and J shed 1 base, with 18 bases lying between them. The CDR3 is made up of 16 amino acids. CDR3: CASRADLPGLQETQYF. The CDR3, as DNA: TGTGCCAGCAGGGCCGACTTACCGGGGCTCCAAGAGACCCAGTACTTC. The entire variable domain, with the rest obtained from reference TRBV25-1 and TRBJ2-5, is as follows: EADIYQTPRYLVIGTGKKITLECSQTMGHDKMYWYQQDPGMELHLIHYSYGVNSTEKGDLSSESTVSRIRTEHFPLTLESARPSHTSQYLCASRADLPGLQETQYFGPGTRLLVL.

Relative to its sample, this clone is medium-sized (0.01 to 0.1%). The chain couples TRBV11-3 to TRBJ2-7; tentatively, D is TRBD1 or TRBD2 (5 bases each). Germline V gene lookup returns CDR1 SGHNT and CDR2 YENEEA. This CDR3 comprises 13 residues. Here the CDR3 DNA reads TGTGCCAGCAGCCTCTACCCCCGGGACCGGGGCGATGTC. Protein product: CASSLYPRDRGDV.

This chain connects TRBV19 to TRBJ2-6; D unclear. V dropped 10 bases and J dropped 0 bases, with 13 bases sitting between them. Germline loops: CDR1 LNHDA, CDR2 SQIVND (reference sequence). The CDR3 runs to 15 residues. The CDR3 DNA sequence: TGTGCCACCAGGCCGGGCCCCTCTGGGGCCAACGTCCTGACTTTC. This encodes CATRPGPSGANVLTF.

The sample holds one count of this clone. The chain is built from TRBV6-4 and TRBJ2-3; tentatively, D is TRBD2 (6 bases). The CDR3 is 16 residues long. Germline V lookup: CDR1 MRHNA, CDR2 SNTAGT. V was trimmed by 2 bases and J by 0 bases, leaving 12 bases between them. CDR3 amino acids: CASSDGAGTSTDTQYF. As DNA, the CDR3 is TGTGCCAGCAGTGACGGGGCGGGGACTAGCACAGATACGCAGTATTTT.

The chain has TRBV6-4 and TRBJ2-2; TRBD2 matches at 11 bases. With V trimmed by 6 bases and J by 7 bases, 4 bases remained unmatched. Germline loops: CDR1 MRHNA, CDR2 SNTAGT. The CDR3 totals 14 residues. In DNA form, the CDR3 reads TGTGCCAGCAGGACTAGCGGGGAGAGCGGGGAGCTGTTTTTT. Residues: CASRTSGESGELFF.

The chain combines TRBV6-6 with TRBJ1-1; D is unresolved. V was pared by 10 bases and J by 8 bases, with 14 bases between. Germline lookup yields CDR1 MNHNY and CDR2 SVGAGI (reference sequence). There are 11 residues in the CDR3. The CDR3 nucleotides are TGTGCCACCGGGCTCCCGGGGGAAGCTTTCTTT. Encoded protein: CATGLPGEAFF.

The chain has TRBV28 and TRBJ2-7; TRBD2 matches at 11 bases. V shed 6 bases, J shed 2 bases, and the junction held 6 bases outside the gene matches. The CDR3 loop spans 15 amino acids. Germline V gene data show CDR1 as MDHEN and CDR2 as SYDVKM. The CDR3 DNA reads TGTGCCAGCAGATCCCTAGCGGGGGGCACCTACGAGCAGTACTTC. It codes for CASRSLAGGTYEQYF.

This clone occurred a few times. This chain connects TRBV4-2 to TRBJ2-3, with D perhaps matching TRBD2 (6 bases). The germline CDR1 and CDR2 sequences are LGHNA and YNFKEQ. V was trimmed by 0 bases and J by 3 bases, leaving 13 bases between them. This CDR3 comprises 16 residues. The CDR3 loop is CASSQEAGSGTDTQYF. CDR3 coding DNA: TGTGCCAGCAGCCAAGAGGCAGGTAGCGGAACAGATACGCAGTATTTT.

V and J are TRBV4-2 and TRBJ1-5; 8 nucleotides line up with TRBD1. The germline V gene encodes CDR1 LGHNA and CDR2 YNFKEQ. Trimming removed 3 bases from V and 4 bases from J; junction bases left unmatched: 14. There are 18 residues in the CDR3. CDR3 protein: CASSHPTGARVRNQPQHF. Written as DNA, the CDR3 is TGTGCCAGCAGCCACCCGACAGGGGCGAGGGTGAGGAATCAGCCCCAGCATTTT.

The chain links TRBV2 to TRBJ1-2, with TRBD1 matching 12 bases. CDR1 is SNHLY, CDR2 FYNNEI, per germline. This CDR3 is 16 amino acids long. The V and J ends lost 2 bases and 8 bases, in that order; junction bases with no gene match: 9. The CDR3 DNA reads TGTGCCAGCAGTGAAATATCGGAGGGACAGGGGGCCGGCTACACCTTC. Translated, it gives CASSEISEGQGAGYTF.

The V call is TRBV5-1, the J call TRBJ2-7, with 7 bases matching TRBD2. Unmatched junction bases numbered 6, after V lost 2 bases and J lost 4 bases. This CDR3 has 14 amino acids. Germline-derived CDR1 and CDR2 are SGHRS and YFSETQ. CDR3 DNA sequence: TGCGCCAGCAGCTTAGCGGGGATTGGGTACGAGCAGTACTTC. It encodes CASSLAGIGYEQYF.

By share, this clone ranks as medium-sized. V gene TRBV6-4 combines with J gene TRBJ2-1; 11 nucleotides line up with TRBD2. The CDR3 loop spans 14 amino acids. V lost 3 bases to trimming and J lost 9 bases; unmatched junction nucleotides: 4. Germline V gene lookup returns CDR1 MRHNA and CDR2 SNTAGT. The CDR3 sequence: CASSETSGASEQFF. DNA for the CDR3: TGTGCCAGCAGTGAGACTAGCGGGGCCTCTGAGCAGTTCTTC.

Note on this clone: Other nucleotide sequences in the sample specify the same CDR3. This chain links TRBV6-1 with TRBJ1-5; no definite D call. V lost 2 bases and J lost 6, with 11 bases in between. Germline V gene data show CDR1 as MNHNS and CDR2 as SASEGT. This CDR3 has 14 residues. CDR3 bases: TGTGCCAGCAGTGAAAAAGAGGGAGGTCAGCCCCAGCATTTT. It is translated as CASSEKEGGQPQHF.

This clone was counted only a few times. J is TRBJ1-1 and V is TRBV7-9; 9 nucleotides agree with TRBD1. Germline CDR1 and CDR2: SEHNR and FQNEAQ (reference sequence). This CDR3 is 15 amino acids long. The V segment lost 3 bases and the J segment 3 bases; nucleotides outside the gene matches: 5. Here the CDR3 DNA reads TGTGCCAGCAGCTTTGGGACAGGGCTACACACTGAAGCTTTCTTT. As protein: CASSFGTGLHTEAFF.